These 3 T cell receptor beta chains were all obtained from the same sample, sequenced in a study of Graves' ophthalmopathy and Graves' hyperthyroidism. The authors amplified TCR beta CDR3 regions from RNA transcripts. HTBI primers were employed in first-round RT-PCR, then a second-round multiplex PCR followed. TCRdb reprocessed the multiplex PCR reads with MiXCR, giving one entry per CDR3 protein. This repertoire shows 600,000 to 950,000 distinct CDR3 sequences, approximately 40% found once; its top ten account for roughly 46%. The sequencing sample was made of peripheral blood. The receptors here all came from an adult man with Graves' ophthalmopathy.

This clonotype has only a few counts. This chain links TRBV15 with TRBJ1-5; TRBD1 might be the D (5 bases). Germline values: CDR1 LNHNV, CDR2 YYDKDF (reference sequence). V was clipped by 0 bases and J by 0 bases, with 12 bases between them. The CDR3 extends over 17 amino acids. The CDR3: CATSRDHGGSSNQPQHF. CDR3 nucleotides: TGTGCCACCAGCAGAGACCACGGGGGTTCTAGCAATCAGCCCCAGCATTTT.

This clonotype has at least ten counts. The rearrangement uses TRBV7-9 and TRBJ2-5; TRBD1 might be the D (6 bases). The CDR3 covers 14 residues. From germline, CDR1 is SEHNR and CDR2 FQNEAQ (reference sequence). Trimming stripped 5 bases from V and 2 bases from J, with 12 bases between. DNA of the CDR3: TGTGCCAGCAGCCGGAATACAGGGCAAGAGACCCAGTACTTC. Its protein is CASSRNTGQETQYF. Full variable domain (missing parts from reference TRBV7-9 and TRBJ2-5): DTGVSQNPRHKITKRGQNVTFRCDPISEHNRLYWYRQTLGQGPEFLTYFQNEAQLEKSRLLSDRFSAERPKGSFSTLEIQRTEQGDSAMYLCASSRNTGQETQYFGPGTRLLVL.

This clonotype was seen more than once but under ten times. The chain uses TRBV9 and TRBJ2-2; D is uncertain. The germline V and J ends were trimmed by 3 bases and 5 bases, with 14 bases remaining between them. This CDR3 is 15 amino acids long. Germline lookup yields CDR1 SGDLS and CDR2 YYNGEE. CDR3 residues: CASSERSSMTGELFF. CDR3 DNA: TGTGCCAGCAGCGAGAGGAGTAGTATGACCGGGGAGCTGTTTTTT.